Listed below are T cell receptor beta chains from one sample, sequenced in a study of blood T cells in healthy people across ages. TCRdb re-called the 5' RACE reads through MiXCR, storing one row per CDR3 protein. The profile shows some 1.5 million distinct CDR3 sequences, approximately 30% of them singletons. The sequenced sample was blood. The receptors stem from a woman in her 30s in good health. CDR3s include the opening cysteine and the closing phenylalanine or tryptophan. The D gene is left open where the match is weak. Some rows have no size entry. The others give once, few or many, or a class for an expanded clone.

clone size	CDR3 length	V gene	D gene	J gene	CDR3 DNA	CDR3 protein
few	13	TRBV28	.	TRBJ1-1	TGTGCCAGCAGTTTAGTGTGGGGACCTGAAGCTTTCTTT	CASSLVWGPEAFF
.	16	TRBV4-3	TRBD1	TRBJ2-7	TGCGCCAGCAGCCAAGATTCGCGGACAGGGGTATGGGAGCAGTACTTC	CASSQDSRTGVWEQYF
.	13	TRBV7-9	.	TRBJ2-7	TGTGCCAGCGGGCCTACAGGGACCTCCGAGCAGTACTTC	CASGPTGTSEQYF
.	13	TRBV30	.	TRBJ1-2	TGTGCCTGGAGTGTACCAGACCTATATGGCTACACCTTC	CAWSVPDLYGYTF
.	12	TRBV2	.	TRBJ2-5	TGTACCAGCAGGGGTCAGCCGGAGACCCAGTACTTC	CTSRGQPETQYF
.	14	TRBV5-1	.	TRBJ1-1	TGCGCCAGCAGAACCGGGTCAGATAACACTGAAGCTTTCTTT	CASRTGSDNTEAFF
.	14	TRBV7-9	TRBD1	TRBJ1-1	TGTGCCAGCAGCTCCCGGGACAGGGAGCCTGAAGCTTTCTTT	CASSSRDREPEAFF
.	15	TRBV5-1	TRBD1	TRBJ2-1	TGCGCCAGCAGCGCCGGGACAGGGTTCCACAATGAGCAGTTCTTC	CASSAGTGFHNEQFF
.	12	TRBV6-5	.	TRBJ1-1	TGTGCCACCCAAGGGGTGGGCACTGAAGCTTTCTTT	CATQGVGTEAFF
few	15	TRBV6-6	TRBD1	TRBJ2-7	TGTGCCAGCAGTTACTCCGCAGGGGGCAGATACGAGCAGTACTTC	CASSYSAGGRYEQYF
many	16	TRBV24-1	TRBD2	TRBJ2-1	TGTGCCACCAGTGTCATTAGCGGGATCTTCGAGAATGAGCAGTTCTTC	CATSVISGIFENEQFF
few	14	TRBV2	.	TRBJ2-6	TGTGCCAGCAGGGGTCCCTCTGGGGCCAACGTCCTGACTTTC	CASRGPSGANVLTF
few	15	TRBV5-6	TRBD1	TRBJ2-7	TGTGCCAGCAGCTTGACAGGGGAAGTAGCCTACGAGCAGTACTTC	CASSLTGEVAYEQYF
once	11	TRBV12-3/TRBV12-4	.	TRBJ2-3	TGTGCCAGCGGGAGCACGGATGCGCAGTATTTT	CASGSTDAQYF
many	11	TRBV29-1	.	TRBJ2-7	TGCAGCACTAATGGGGGCCACGAGCAGTACTTC	CSTNGGHEQYF
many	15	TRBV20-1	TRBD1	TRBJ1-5	TGCAGTGCTAGAGTTACAGGGGCCGGCAATCAGCCCCAGCATTTT	CSARVTGAGNQPQHF
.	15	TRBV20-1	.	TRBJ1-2	TGCAGTGCTAGAGATCTGTCGGGAACGGTCGGTGGCTACACCTTC	CSARDLSGTVGGYTF
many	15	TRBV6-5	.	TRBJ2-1	TGTGCCAGCAGTTACTGGGGGGTTCCGACGTCTGAGCAGTTCTTC	CASSYWGVPTSEQFF
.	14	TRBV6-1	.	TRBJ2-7	TGTGCCAGCACTGCGACAGGTACCTTTTACGAGCAGGACTTC	CASTATGTFYEQDF
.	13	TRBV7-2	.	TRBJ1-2	TGTGCCAGCAGCTTTACAGGGAATGATGGCTACACCTTC	CASSFTGNDGYTF
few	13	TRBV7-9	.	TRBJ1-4	TGTGCCAGCAGCTTAGAAGAGGGCGGAAAACTGTTTTTT	CASSLEEGGKLFF
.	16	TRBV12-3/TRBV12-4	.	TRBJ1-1	TGTGCCAGCACCTTAGGGGGTTACGGGGCGAGGACTGAAGCTTTCTTT	CASTLGGYGARTEAFF
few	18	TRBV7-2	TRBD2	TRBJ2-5	TGTGCCAGCAGCTTAGGAGGACGGACTAGCGGGAGGCGGGAGACCCAGTACTTC	CASSLGGRTSGRRETQYF
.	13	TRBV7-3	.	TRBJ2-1	TGTGCCAGCACCTTAGGGGGGGGCGATGAGCGGTTCTTC	CASTLGGGDERFF
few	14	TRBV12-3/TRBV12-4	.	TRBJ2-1	TGCGCCAGCAGTTTGAGGTATCCTTACAATGAGCAGTTCTTC	CASSLRYPYNEQFF
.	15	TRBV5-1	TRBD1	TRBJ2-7	TGCGCCAGCAGCTTGGCCTTCAACAGGGGCTACGAGCAGTACTTC	CASSLAFNRGYEQYF
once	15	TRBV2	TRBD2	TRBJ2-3	TGTGCCGGCAGTGAACGGAGCGGGGGTGGAGATACGCAGTATTTT	CAGSERSGGGDTQYF